These T cell receptor beta chains were read from a single sample in a study of blood T cell repertoires in COVID-19. The repertoire was sequenced with immunoSEQ multiplex PCR; TCRdb's copy has only in-frame clones and lacks some. The table lists roughly 170,000 clones, more than 80% of them singletons. Specimen: peripheral blood. These receptors were taken from a human donor in a cohort sampled during active COVID-19. Each CDR3 is given with its conserved first and last residue. Each record gives: V gene, J gene, clone size, D gene, CDR3 protein, CDR3 DNA. D genes are given only for firm matches. Not all rows give a size; the values are once, few, many and, for expanded clones, a class.

V gene: TRBV5-1; J gene: TRBJ2-7; clone size: NA; D gene: NA; CDR3 protein: CASRETDSYEQYF; CDR3 DNA: TGCGCCAGCAGGGAGACAGACTCCTACGAGCAGTACTTC
V gene: TRBV30; J gene: TRBJ2-3; clone size: NA; D gene: NA; CDR3 protein: CAWTRGLFSDTQYF; CDR3 DNA: TGTGCCTGGACCCGGGGATTGTTCTCAGATACGCAGTATTTT
V gene: TRBV6-2/TRBV6-3; J gene: TRBJ2-3; clone size: NA; D gene: TRBD2; CDR3 protein: CASSPLAGIGDTQYF; CDR3 DNA: TGTGCCAGCAGTCCACTAGCGGGGATCGGGGATACGCAGTATTTT
V gene: TRBV13; J gene: TRBJ1-1; clone size: NA; D gene: NA; CDR3 protein: CASSLESNGRGNTEAFF; CDR3 DNA: TGTGCCAGCAGCTTAGAAAGTAATGGACGGGGGAACACTGAAGCTTTCTTT
V gene: TRBV3-1/TRBV3-2; J gene: TRBJ2-1; clone size: NA; D gene: TRBD2; CDR3 protein: CASSLLGTSGNNEQFF; CDR3 DNA: TGTGCCAGCAGCCTCCTCGGGACTAGCGGTAACAATGAGCAGTTCTTC
V gene: TRBV29-1; J gene: TRBJ1-5; clone size: NA; D gene: NA; CDR3 protein: CSVGGSNQPQHF; CDR3 DNA: TGCAGCGTGGGGGGGAGCAATCAGCCCCAGCATTTT
V gene: TRBV7-6; J gene: TRBJ2-7; clone size: NA; D gene: TRBD1; CDR3 protein: CASSLGTGGHFSSYEQYF; CDR3 DNA: TGTGCCAGCAGCCTCGGGACAGGGGGCCACTTTAGCTCCTACGAGCAGTACTTC
V gene: TRBV7-9; J gene: TRBJ2-3; clone size: once; D gene: TRBD1; CDR3 protein: CASSPGTAGNTDTQYF; CDR3 DNA: TGTGCCAGCAGCCCCGGGACAGCTGGAAACACAGATACGCAGTATTTT
V gene: TRBV19; J gene: TRBJ1-5; clone size: NA; D gene: NA; CDR3 protein: CASKGINQPQHF; CDR3 DNA: TGTGCCAGTAAGGGGATTAATCAGCCCCAGCATTTT
V gene: TRBV28; J gene: TRBJ1-1; clone size: NA; D gene: NA; CDR3 protein: CASSLSQVTEAFF; CDR3 DNA: TGTGCCAGCAGTTTATCGCAGGTGACTGAAGCTTTCTTT
V gene: TRBV5-1; J gene: TRBJ2-7; clone size: NA; D gene: NA; CDR3 protein: CASAGSYEQYF; CDR3 DNA: TGCGCCAGCGCCGGCTCCTACGAGCAGTACTTC